The 25 T cell receptor beta chains presented below share a single source sample, sequenced in a study of blood T cell repertoires in COVID-19. Produced via immunoSEQ multiplex PCR; TCRdb's table is partial and in-frame only. Seen here are 200,000 to 300,000 clones, 75% to 90% observed once, and the top ten hold roughly 3.7%. The sequenced material came from peripheral blood. All receptors derive from a woman between 40 and 50 years old with acute or convalescent COVID-19.

The rearrangement links TRBV24-1 to TRBJ1-2; TRBD1 matches 11 bases. J was trimmed by 7 bases and V by 5 bases; bases with no gene match: 11. The CDR3 length is 16 residues. Germline V lookup: CDR1 KGHDR, CDR2 SFDVKD. The CDR3 is CATSVSGTGGTGGYTF. DNA for the CDR3: TGTGCCACCAGTGTTTCCGGGACAGGGGGGACGGGTGGCTACACCTTC.

The J gene is TRBJ1-4, the V gene TRBV6-5; D is possibly TRBD1 (6 bases). This CDR3 is built from 14 residues. Germline CDR1 reads MNHEY; CDR2 reads SVGAGI. V lost 6 bases and J lost 6, with 14 bases in between. CDR3 coding DNA: TGTGCCAGCAGACTACAGGGTGGGGATGAAAAACTGTTTTTT. Its translation: CASRLQGGDEKLFF.

This chain joins TRBV10-3 and TRBJ1-1; 12 bases agree with TRBD1. This CDR3 is 20 amino acids long. Trimming cost V 0 bases and J 3 bases; bases outside gene matches: 14. Per germline, CDR1 ENHRY and CDR2 SYGVKD. The CDR3, as DNA: TGTGCCATCAGTGAGTCGAAAGGTTGGGGACAGGGGGCGGGGGACACTGAAGCTTTCTTT. Translation: CAISESKGWGQGAGDTEAFF.

This clone was counted once. This chain uses TRBV10-3 with TRBJ1-2; TRBD1 matches 7 bases. Germline V lookup: CDR1 ENHRY, CDR2 SYGVKD. The V gene end was trimmed by 10 bases and the J gene end by 1 base; junction bases not matched to a gene: 12. The CDR3 has 15 amino acids. The CDR3 here is CATRPGQNSNYGYTF. The CDR3 bases are TGTGCCACCCGGCCGGGACAGAACAGTAACTATGGCTACACCTTC.

The chain uses TRBV19 and TRBJ1-3; tentative D call: TRBD1 (5 bases). From germline, CDR1 is LNHDA and CDR2 SQIVND (reference sequence). The V gene lost 7 bases and the J gene lost 2 bases, with 12 bases spanning the gap. The CDR3 has 14 residues. The CDR3 spells CASKTQVAGNTIYF. DNA for the CDR3: TGTGCCAGTAAAACACAGGTCGCTGGAAACACCATATATTTT.

This clone was counted once. This chain uses TRBV24-1 with TRBJ1-2; TRBD1 matches at 8 bases. This CDR3 contains 13 residues. Germline V gene data show CDR1 as KGHDR and CDR2 as SFDVKD. After removal of 3 bases from V and 6 bases from J, the junction contained 2 bases not matched to a gene. CDR3 in amino acids: CATSDEDRDGYTF. In DNA, the CDR3 is TGTGCCACCAGTGATGAGGACAGGGATGGCTACACCTTC.

Points on this clone: Other DNA sequences in this sample translate to the same CDR3. The chain uses TRBV27 and TRBJ1-5, with 7 bases fitting TRBD1. In germline, CDR1 is MNHEY, CDR2 SMNVEV (reference sequence). This CDR3 spans 14 amino acids. V lost 6 bases to trimming and J lost 7 bases; unmatched junction nucleotides: 9. CDR3 amino acids: CASSQSPTGQPQHF. The CDR3, as DNA: TGTGCCAGCAGCCAGTCCCCGACAGGGCAGCCCCAGCATTTT.

This clone was picked up one time. This chain connects TRBV10-3 to TRBJ1-2; D possibly corresponds to TRBD1 (6 bases). Trimming took 0 bases from V and 7 from J, leaving 9 bases between them. The CDR3 is 13 residues long. Germline CDR1 is ENHRY and CDR2 is SYGVKD. The CDR3 loop is CAISESRGGGYTF. In nucleotides, the CDR3 is TGTGCCATCAGTGAGTCTCGAGGGGGTGGCTACACCTTC.

The rearrangement joins TRBV6-5 to TRBJ1-3; 7 nucleotides line up with TRBD1. The CDR3 has 14 residues. V was clipped by 8 bases and J by 4 bases; unmatched bases: 8. Germline CDR1 MNHEY, CDR2 SVGAGI. CDR3 nucleotides: TGTGCCAGCGGCAACAGGGGACACGGAAACACCATATATTTT. Protein product: CASGNRGHGNTIYF.

The chain combines TRBV28 with TRBJ2-5; D not certain. Germline V gene lookup returns CDR1 MDHEN and CDR2 SYDVKM. The V and J ends lost 5 bases and 2 bases respectively, with 12 bases between them. The CDR3 is 14 residues long. The CDR3 loop reads CASSQPPRQETQYF. The CDR3 bases are TGTGCCAGCAGTCAACCACCGAGGCAAGAGACCCAGTACTTC.

V gene TRBV27 combines with J gene TRBJ1-5; tentative D call: TRBD1 (5 bases). This CDR3 is built from 13 residues. From germline, CDR1 is MNHEY and CDR2 SMNVEV (reference sequence). V shed 3 bases and J shed 2 bases, with 5 bases lying between them. The DNA for the CDR3 is TGTGCCAGCAGTTTGGGGCGCAATCAGCCCCAGCATTTT. This codes for CASSLGRNQPQHF.

The J gene is TRBJ2-3, the V gene TRBV3-1 (or the pseudogene TRBV3-2), with TRBD1 as a possible D gene (6 bases). Germline V gene data show CDR1 as LGHDT and CDR2 as YNNKEL (reference sequence). Trimming pared 8 bases from V and 3 bases from J, leaving 12 bases between. There are 13 residues in the CDR3. The CDR3 DNA is TGTGCCAGCGGGGGCTCGCGGACAGATACGCAGTATTTT. It codes for CASGGSRTDTQYF.

This clone was counted once. The chain links TRBV9 to TRBJ2-1, with 13 bases aligning to TRBD2. The V gene end was trimmed by 7 bases and the J gene end by 7 bases; junction bases not matched to a gene: 8. CDR1 is SGDLS, CDR2 YYNGEE, per germline. CDR3 length: 15 residues. CDR3 in DNA: TGTGCCAGCGGAAACTCGGGACTAGCGGGGAATGAGCAGTTCTTC. It specifies CASGNSGLAGNEQFF.

CDR3 sequence: CASSQVGTGASPLHF. The DNA of the CDR3 is TGCGCCAGCAGCCAAGTGGGGACAGGGGCTTCACCCCTCCACTTT. The chain employs TRBV4-1 and TRBJ1-6; 10 bases are shared with TRBD1. V was clipped by 1 base and J by 9 bases; unmatched bases: 3. The CDR3 has 15 residues. In germline, CDR1 is MGHRA, CDR2 YSYEKL.

The chain employs TRBV9 and TRBJ2-3; D is undetermined. CDR1 SGDLS and CDR2 YYNGEE come from the germline V gene. V was cut by 3 bases and J by 3 bases, with 23 bases left in between. The CDR3 covers 18 residues. In nucleotides, the CDR3 is TGTGCCAGCAGCGCGCCTCCGCCTGGAGCAAGTCGTACAGATACGCAGTATTTT. Its translation: CASSAPPPGASRTDTQYF.

Turning to this clone: Compared with germline, one end of the junction differs, possibly owing to a read error. The chain couples TRBV18 to TRBJ1-2; 7 bases fit TRBD1. The CDR3 is 16 residues long. Germline V gene data show CDR1 as KGHSH and CDR2 as LQKENI. In DNA form, the CDR3 reads TGTGCCAGCTCACCACTGAGCCGACAGGGTAACGATGGCTACACCTTC. As protein: CASSPLSRQGNDGYTF.

The rearrangement joins TRBV6-4 to TRBJ2-7; the D is unclear. This CDR3 spans 11 amino acids. Per the germline V gene, CDR1 is MRHNA and CDR2 is SNTAGT. Trimming pared 2 bases from V and 9 bases from J, leaving 8 bases between. CDR3 in amino acids: CASSDRRGQYV. CDR3 in DNA: TGTGCCAGCAGTGACCGCCGAGGGCAGTACGTC.

This clone showed up just once. V and J are TRBV5-4 and TRBJ2-5, with 9 bases matching TRBD2. The CDR3 extends over 17 amino acids. The V gene end was trimmed by 2 bases and the J gene end by 1 base; junction bases not matched to a gene: 9. CDR1 SGHNT and CDR2 YYREEE come from the germline V gene (reference sequence). Here the CDR3 reads CASSLDGLATFQETQYF. The CDR3 DNA reads TGTGCCAGCAGCTTAGACGGACTAGCGACGTTCCAAGAGACCCAGTACTTC.

The chain employs TRBV2 and TRBJ2-1; 11 nucleotides match TRBD2. Trimming at V came to 6 bases and at J to 8 bases, leaving 0 bases not matched to a gene. Germline CDR1 and CDR2: SNHLY and FYNNEI. The CDR3 has 12 residues. The chain's CDR3 is CASRLAGDEQFF. The CDR3 nucleotides are TGTGCCAGCAGACTAGCGGGGGATGAGCAGTTCTTC.

Worth noting for this clone: In the same sample, other DNA sequences code for this CDR3. The rearrangement uses TRBV5-1 and TRBJ2-1; 7 nucleotides match TRBD2. CDR3 length equals 14 residues. V shed 0 bases and J 7 bases; nucleotides not matched to a gene: 4. Germline V CDR1 and CDR2: SGHRS, YFSETQ. This chain's CDR3 is CASSLAGGRNEQFF. CDR3 DNA sequence: TGCGCCAGCAGCTTGGCGGGGGGTAGAAATGAGCAGTTCTTC. Using reference TRBV5-1 and TRBJ2-1 for the parts outside the CDR3, the full variable domain is KAGVTQTPRYLIKTRGQQVTLSCSPISGHRSVSWYQQTPGQGLQFLFEYFSETQRNKGNFPGRFSGRQFSNSRSEMNVSTLELGDSALYLCASSLAGGRNEQFFGPGTRLTVL.

As concerns this clone: The same CDR3 is also encoded by other DNA sequences in this sample. The genes are TRBV5-1 and TRBJ2-5; D is uncertain. V was clipped by 2 bases and J by 2 bases, with 4 bases between them. This CDR3 is 12 amino acids long. Looked up from germline, CDR1 is SGHRS and CDR2 is YFSETQ. DNA of the CDR3: TGCGCCAGCAGCTTACTGCAAGAGACCCAGTACTTC. This encodes CASSLLQETQYF.

The J gene is TRBJ2-1, the V gene TRBV5-6, with TRBD2 as a possible D gene (6 bases). Trimming removed 3 bases from V and 8 bases from J, with 12 bases in between. The CDR3 extends over 13 amino acids. CDR1 is SGHDT, CDR2 YYEEEE, per germline. In DNA, the CDR3 is TGTGCCAGCAGCTACCCAGGAGGGGATGAGCAGTTCTTC. It specifies CASSYPGGDEQFF.

This clone has only one observation. V usage is TRBV7-3 and J usage is TRBJ2-3, with D maybe TRBD1 (6 bases). Deletions cut 5 bases from V and 3 bases from J, with 15 bases between. Per germline, CDR1 SGHTA and CDR2 FQGTGA. The CDR3 is made up of 15 amino acids. CDR3 in DNA: TGTGCCAGCAGCCTGCAGGGGACGGAGACAGATACGCAGTATTTT. Its translation is CASSLQGTETDTQYF.

The chain recombines TRBV15 with TRBJ1-1, with D hard to call. Germline assignment: CDR1 LNHNV and CDR2 YYDKDF (reference sequence). V lost 0 bases and J 10 bases, leaving 6 bases between the germline ends. CDR3 size: 11 residues. The CDR3 DNA reads as TGTGCCACCAGCAGAGATGTGAGAGCTTTCTTT. Protein sequence: CATSRDVRAFF.

CDR3 nucleotides: TGCGCCAGCAGCCCGGAGATCGGGGATGAAGCTTTCTTT. It is translated as CASSPEIGDEAFF. The rearrangement uses TRBV5-1 and TRBJ1-1; the D is unclear. The germline gives CDR1 SGHRS, CDR2 YFSETQ. The CDR3 sequence is 13 residues long. V was trimmed by 4 bases and J by 7 bases, leaving 14 bases between them.